This T cell receptor beta chain was captured by sequencing in a study of cytomegalovirus exposure and HLA in healthy donors. The assay was immunoSEQ multiplex PCR, and TCRdb's table has in-frame clones only and misses some. The sample contains 220,000 or so clones, over 70% of which appear only once. Germline CDR1 SGDLS, CDR2 YYNGEE. The CDR3 length is 16 residues. V was clipped by 1 base and J by 4 bases, with 14 bases between them. This clonotype was sampled from a young woman in good health and CMV-seropositive. Sequenced input: PBMCs. This rearrangement joins TRBV9 to TRBJ2-2; perhaps TRBD2 as D (5 bases). The CDR3 protein is CASSVPSGLTTGELFF. Here the CDR3 DNA reads TGTGCCAGCAGCGTACCGAGCGGTCTTACCACCGGGGAGCTGTTTTTT.